The clone carrying this T cell receptor (beta chain) was observed a few times. Its target is not known. Authors of the study amplified TCR beta CDR3 regions from RNA transcripts. The study used the HTBI primer set for a first-round RT-PCR of the TCR CDR3. From the multiplex PCR reads, TCRdb called clonotypes with MiXCR, one entry per CDR3 protein. The sample lists around 560,000 distinct CDR3 sequences; about a sixth were seen once. The germline V gene encodes CDR1 ENHRY and CDR2 SYGVKD. V lost 4 bases and J lost 5, with 21 bases in between. The CDR3 is 16 amino acids. This specimen comes from a study of T cells in Graves' hyperthyroidism and ophthalmopathy. Study details: Once the initial diagnosis was made, peripheral blood was obtained before any treatment.

Notes on the study in general: Clonotypes that were expanded in thyroid above 0.001 mostly appeared in blood too. The model made its ophthalmopathy prediction, and onset followed a median roughly six months later.

V gene TRBV10-3 combines with J gene TRBJ2-7; TRBD1 is a possible D gene (5 bases). The clonotype was recovered from a woman aged 18-29 years with Graves' hyperthyroidism. Sequenced: blood. The CDR3 loop reads CAISVGLGRAGDEQYF. CDR3 DNA sequence: TGTGCCATCAGTGTGGGGCTGGGCAGGGCAGGAGACGAGCAGTACTTC.